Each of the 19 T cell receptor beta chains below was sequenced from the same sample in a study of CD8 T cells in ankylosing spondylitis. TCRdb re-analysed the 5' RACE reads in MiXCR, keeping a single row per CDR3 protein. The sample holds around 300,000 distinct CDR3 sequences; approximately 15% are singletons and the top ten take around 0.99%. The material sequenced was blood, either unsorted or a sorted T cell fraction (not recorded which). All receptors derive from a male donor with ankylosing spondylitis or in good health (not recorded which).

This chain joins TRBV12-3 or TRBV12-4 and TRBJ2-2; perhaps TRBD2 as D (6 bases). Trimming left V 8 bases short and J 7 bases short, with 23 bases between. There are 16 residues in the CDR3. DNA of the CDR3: TGTGCCAGCCTCGGACAAAGGAGGGGAACACACGGGGAGCTGTTTTTT. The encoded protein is CASLGQRRGTHGELFF.

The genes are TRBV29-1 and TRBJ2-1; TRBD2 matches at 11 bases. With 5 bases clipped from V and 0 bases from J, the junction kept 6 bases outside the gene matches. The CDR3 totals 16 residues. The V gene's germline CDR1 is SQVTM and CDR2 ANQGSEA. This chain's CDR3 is CSVTSGGRSSYNEQFF. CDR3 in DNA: TGCAGCGTTACTAGCGGGGGACGGAGCTCCTACAATGAGCAGTTCTTC.

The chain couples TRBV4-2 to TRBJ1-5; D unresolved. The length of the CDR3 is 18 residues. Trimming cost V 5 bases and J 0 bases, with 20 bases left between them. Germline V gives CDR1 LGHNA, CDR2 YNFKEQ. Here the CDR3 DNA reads TGTGCCAGCAGCTATACCCCCAGGACTCACAATAGCAATCAGCCCCAGCATTTT. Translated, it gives CASSYTPRTHNSNQPQHF.

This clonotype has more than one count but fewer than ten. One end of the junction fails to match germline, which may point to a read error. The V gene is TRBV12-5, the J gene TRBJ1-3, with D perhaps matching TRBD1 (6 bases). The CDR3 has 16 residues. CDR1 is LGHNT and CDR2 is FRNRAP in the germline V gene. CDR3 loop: CASVLTGPSSGNTIYF. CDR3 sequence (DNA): TGTGCTAGTGTTTTGACAGGCCCGAGCTCTGGAAACACCATATATTTT.

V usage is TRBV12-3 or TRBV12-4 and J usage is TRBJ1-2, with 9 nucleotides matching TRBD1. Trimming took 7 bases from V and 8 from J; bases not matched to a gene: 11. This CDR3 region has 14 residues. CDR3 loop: CASTRTGTGRGYTF. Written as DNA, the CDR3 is TGTGCCAGCACCCGGACCGGGACAGGGAGAGGCTACACCTTC.

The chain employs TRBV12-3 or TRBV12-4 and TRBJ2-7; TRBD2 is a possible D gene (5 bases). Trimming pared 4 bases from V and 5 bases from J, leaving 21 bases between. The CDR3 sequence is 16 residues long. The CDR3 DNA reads TGTGCCAGCAGTTCCCCCCGGCTACGGGGTGGGGACGAGCAGTACTTC. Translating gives CASSSPRLRGGDEQYF.

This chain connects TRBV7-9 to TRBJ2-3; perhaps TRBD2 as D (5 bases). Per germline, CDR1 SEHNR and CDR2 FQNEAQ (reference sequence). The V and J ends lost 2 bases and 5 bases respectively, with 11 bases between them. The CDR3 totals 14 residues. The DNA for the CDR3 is TGTGCCAGCAGCTTAACTAGATGGGAAGATACGCAGTATTTT. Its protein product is CASSLTRWEDTQYF.

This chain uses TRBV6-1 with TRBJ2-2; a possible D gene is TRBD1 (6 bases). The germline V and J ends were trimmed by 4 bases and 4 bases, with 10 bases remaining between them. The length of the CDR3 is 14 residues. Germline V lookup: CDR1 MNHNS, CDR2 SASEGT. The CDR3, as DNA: TGTGCCAGCAGTGTACAGGGTTTCACCGGGGAGCTGTTTTTT. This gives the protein CASSVQGFTGELFF.

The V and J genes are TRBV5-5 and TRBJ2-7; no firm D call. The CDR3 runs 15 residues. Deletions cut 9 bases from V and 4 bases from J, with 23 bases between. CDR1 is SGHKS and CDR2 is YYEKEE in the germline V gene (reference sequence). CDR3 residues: CATRDDPGNLYEQYF. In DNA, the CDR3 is TGTGCCACCCGAGACGATCCCGGAAACCTATACGAGCAGTACTTC.

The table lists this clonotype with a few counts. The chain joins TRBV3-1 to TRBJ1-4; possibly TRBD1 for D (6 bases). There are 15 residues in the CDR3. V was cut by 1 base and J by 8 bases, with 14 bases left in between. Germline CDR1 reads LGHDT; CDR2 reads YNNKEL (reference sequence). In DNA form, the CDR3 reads TGTGCCAGCAGCCAAGCCCCGGGGGGCGAAGAAAAACTGTTTTTT. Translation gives CASSQAPGGEEKLFF.

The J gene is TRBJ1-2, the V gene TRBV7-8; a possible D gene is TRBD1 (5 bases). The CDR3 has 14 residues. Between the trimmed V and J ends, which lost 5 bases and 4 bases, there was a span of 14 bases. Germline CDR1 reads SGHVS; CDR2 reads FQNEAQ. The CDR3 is CASSPGTSPYGYTF. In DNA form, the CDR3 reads TGTGCCAGCAGCCCAGGGACGTCCCCCTATGGCTACACCTTC.

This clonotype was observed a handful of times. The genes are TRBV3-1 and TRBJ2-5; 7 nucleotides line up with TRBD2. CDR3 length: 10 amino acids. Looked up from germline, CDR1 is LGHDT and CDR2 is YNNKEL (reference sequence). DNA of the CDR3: TGTGGGAGCGGGATGGAGACCCAGTACTTC. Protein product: CGSGMETQYF.

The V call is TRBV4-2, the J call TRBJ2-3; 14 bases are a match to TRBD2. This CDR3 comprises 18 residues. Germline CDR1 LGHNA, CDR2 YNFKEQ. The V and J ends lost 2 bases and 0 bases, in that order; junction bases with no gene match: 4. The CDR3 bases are TGTGCCAGCAGCCAACGGTGGACTAGCGGGGGGAGCACAGATACGCAGTATTTT. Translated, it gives CASSQRWTSGGSTDTQYF.

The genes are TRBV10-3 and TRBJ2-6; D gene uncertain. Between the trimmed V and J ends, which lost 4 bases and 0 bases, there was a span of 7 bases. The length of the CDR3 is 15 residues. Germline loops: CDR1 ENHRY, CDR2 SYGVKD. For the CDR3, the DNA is TGTGCCATCAGTGTAACCCTCTCTGGGGCCAACGTCCTGACTTTC. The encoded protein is CAISVTLSGANVLTF.

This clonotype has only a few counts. In DNA, the CDR3 is TGTGCCAGCAGCCTCCGGGAGGGGACAGGGACAAACATTCAGTACTTC. This codes for CASSLREGTGTNIQYF. The V gene is TRBV5-6, the J gene TRBJ2-4, with D perhaps TRBD1 (9 bases). V shed 4 bases and J shed 6 bases, with 20 bases lying between them. The CDR3 contains 16 residues. Germline lookup yields CDR1 SGHDT and CDR2 YYEEEE.

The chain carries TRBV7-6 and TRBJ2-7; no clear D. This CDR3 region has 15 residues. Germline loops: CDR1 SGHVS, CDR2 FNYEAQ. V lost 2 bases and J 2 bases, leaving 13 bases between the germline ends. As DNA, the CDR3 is TGTGCCAGCAGCTTAATTGCTAGGAAGACCTACGAGCAGTACTTC. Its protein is CASSLIARKTYEQYF.

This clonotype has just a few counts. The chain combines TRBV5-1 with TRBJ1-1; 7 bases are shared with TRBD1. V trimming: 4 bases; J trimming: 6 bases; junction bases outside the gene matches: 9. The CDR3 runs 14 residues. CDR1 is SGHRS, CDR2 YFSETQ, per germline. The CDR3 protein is CASSDLQGSPEAFF. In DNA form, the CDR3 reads TGCGCCAGCAGCGACCTACAGGGGTCCCCTGAAGCTTTCTTT.

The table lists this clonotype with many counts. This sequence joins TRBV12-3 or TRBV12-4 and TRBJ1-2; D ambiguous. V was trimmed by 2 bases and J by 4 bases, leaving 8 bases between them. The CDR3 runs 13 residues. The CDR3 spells CASSLSRTYGYTF. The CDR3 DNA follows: TGTGCCAGCAGTTTATCCAGAACCTATGGCTACACCTTC.

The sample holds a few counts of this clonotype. CDR3 sequence reads: CASILGTGYEQYF. The CDR3 DNA reads TGTGCCAGCATTTTAGGGACGGGTTACGAGCAGTACTTC. The chain links TRBV11-2 to TRBJ2-7; D may be TRBD1 or TRBD2 (5 bases each). The germline V gene has CDR1 SGHAT and CDR2 FQNNGV. The CDR3 extends over 13 amino acids. Trimming cost V 7 bases and J 4 bases, with 14 bases left between them.